These T cell receptor beta chains were read from a single sample in a study of T cell responses to AZD1222 COVID-19 vaccine. Generated by immunoSEQ multiplex PCR, the TCRdb table keeps only in-frame clones and is missing some. The repertoire holds fewer than 65,000 clones, about 88% seen once, with roughly 10% in the top ten. Sequenced material: peripheral blood, taken on day 0 of AZD1222 vaccination. Receptors originate from an adult in good health. Both conserved end residues are part of each CDR3. Each record gives: J gene, CDR3 length, clone size, V gene, D gene, CDR3 protein, CDR3 DNA. A D gene is named only where the DNA matches it firmly. Expanded clones get a size class; other rows say once, few or many, or leave the size out.

j_call: TRBJ1-1
cdr3_length: 11
clone_size: few
v_call: TRBV4-1
d_call: .
cdr3_aa: CASSQTGEAFF
cdr3_nt: TGCGCCAGCAGCCAAACGGGTGAAGCTTTCTTT

j_call: TRBJ1-6
cdr3_length: 15
clone_size: .
v_call: TRBV29-1
d_call: TRBD1
cdr3_aa: CSVEYRGAYNSPLHF
cdr3_nt: TGCAGCGTTGAGTACAGGGGTGCGTACAATTCACCCCTCCACTTT

j_call: TRBJ1-3
cdr3_length: 18
clone_size: once
v_call: TRBV5-1
d_call: .
cdr3_aa: CASSLVDSQRASGNTIYF
cdr3_nt: TGCGCCAGCAGCTTGGTAGACAGCCAAAGGGCCTCTGGAAACACCATATATTTT

j_call: TRBJ1-2
cdr3_length: 15
clone_size: .
v_call: TRBV4-3
d_call: .
cdr3_aa: CASSQENSGVDGYTF
cdr3_nt: TGCGCCAGCAGCCAAGAGAACTCCGGGGTTGATGGCTACACCTTC

j_call: TRBJ1-2
cdr3_length: 15
clone_size: .
v_call: TRBV5-1
d_call: .
cdr3_aa: CASSLAGQANYGYTF
cdr3_nt: TGCGCCAGCAGCTTGGCTGGGCAAGCCAACTATGGCTACACCTTC

j_call: TRBJ2-2
cdr3_length: 13
clone_size: .
v_call: TRBV24-1
d_call: .
cdr3_aa: CAATSSTTGELFF
cdr3_nt: TGTGCCGCGACTAGTTCGACCACCGGGGAGCTGTTTTTT

j_call: TRBJ2-7
cdr3_length: 16
clone_size: .
v_call: TRBV2
d_call: .
cdr3_aa: CASRKIEANSAYEQYF
cdr3_nt: TGTGCCAGCAGGAAGATCGAGGCGAACTCCGCCTACGAGCAGTACTTC

j_call: TRBJ1-1
cdr3_length: 12
clone_size: .
v_call: TRBV9
d_call: .
cdr3_aa: CASSVGVGEAFF
cdr3_nt: TGTGCCAGCAGCGTAGGGGTTGGAGAAGCTTTCTTT

j_call: TRBJ2-2
cdr3_length: 16
clone_size: .
v_call: TRBV7-9
d_call: .
cdr3_aa: CASSLVGGTKAGELFF
cdr3_nt: TGTGCCAGCAGCTTAGTGGGGGGTACCAAAGCCGGGGAGCTGTTTTTT

j_call: TRBJ2-3
cdr3_length: 17
clone_size: .
v_call: TRBV19
d_call: .
cdr3_aa: CASSRRSTSSFSDTQYF
cdr3_nt: TGTGCCAGTAGTAGAAGGTCAACTAGCTCTTTCTCAGATACGCAGTATTTT

j_call: TRBJ1-2
cdr3_length: 15
clone_size: .
v_call: TRBV7-2
d_call: .
cdr3_aa: CASSLVARTPYGYTF
cdr3_nt: TGTGCCAGCAGCTTGGTGGCGCGAACACCTTATGGCTACACCTTC

j_call: TRBJ2-1
cdr3_length: 14
clone_size: few
v_call: TRBV15
d_call: TRBD2
cdr3_aa: CATSWGGSYNEQFF
cdr3_nt: TGTGCCACCAGCTGGGGGGGCTCCTACAATGAGCAGTTCTTC

j_call: TRBJ1-5
cdr3_length: 12
clone_size: once
v_call: TRBV19
d_call: TRBD1
cdr3_aa: CASSAGGLSQHF
cdr3_nt: TGTGCCAGTAGTGCAGGGGGCTTGTCCCAGCATTTT

j_call: TRBJ2-3
cdr3_length: 15
clone_size: .
v_call: TRBV5-1
d_call: .
cdr3_aa: CASSLVIGSTDTQYF
cdr3_nt: TGCGCCAGCAGCTTGGTTATCGGGAGCACAGATACGCAGTATTTT

j_call: TRBJ1-2
cdr3_length: 13
clone_size: .
v_call: TRBV6-2/TRBV6-3
d_call: .
cdr3_aa: CASSYTGLYGYTF
cdr3_nt: TGTGCCAGCAGTTATACCGGGCTCTATGGCTACACCTTC

j_call: TRBJ1-2
cdr3_length: 11
clone_size: once
v_call: TRBV20-1
d_call: .
cdr3_aa: CSASSGVVYLF
cdr3_nt: TGCAGTGCTAGTTCGGGGGTGGTCTATCTATTC

j_call: TRBJ2-2
cdr3_length: 17
clone_size: .
v_call: TRBV9
d_call: TRBD1
cdr3_aa: CASSVGQGVIDTGELFF
cdr3_nt: TGTGCCAGCAGCGTAGGACAGGGCGTTATCGACACCGGGGAGCTGTTTTTT

j_call: TRBJ1-5
cdr3_length: 19
clone_size: .
v_call: TRBV28
d_call: TRBD1
cdr3_aa: CASSLKGQGARPYGQPQHF
cdr3_nt: TGTGCCAGCAGTTTAAAGGGACAGGGAGCTCGGCCTTACGGTCAGCCCCAGCATTTT

j_call: TRBJ1-1
cdr3_length: 13
clone_size: .
v_call: TRBV6-4
d_call: .
cdr3_aa: CASSWGMNTEAFF
cdr3_nt: TGTGCCAGCAGCTGGGGCATGAACACTGAAGCTTTCTTT

j_call: TRBJ2-4
cdr3_length: 16
clone_size: once
v_call: TRBV6-1
d_call: .
cdr3_aa: CASSELLGRGKNIQYF
cdr3_nt: TGTGCCAGCAGTGAATTGCTCGGCAGGGGCAAAAACATTCAGTACTTC

j_call: TRBJ2-3
cdr3_length: 15
clone_size: .
v_call: TRBV6-5
d_call: TRBD2
cdr3_aa: CASRSSGGRLDTQYF
cdr3_nt: TGTGCCAGCAGATCTAGCGGGGGGAGGTTAGATACGCAGTATTTT

j_call: TRBJ2-1
cdr3_length: 15
clone_size: .
v_call: TRBV9
d_call: TRBD2
cdr3_aa: CASSASSGVPREQFF
cdr3_nt: TGTGCCAGCAGCGCCTCTAGCGGGGTTCCCAGGGAGCAGTTCTTC

j_call: TRBJ2-6
cdr3_length: 15
clone_size: .
v_call: TRBV5-1
d_call: TRBD1
cdr3_aa: CASTDRGTGANVLTF
cdr3_nt: TGCGCCAGCACCGACAGGGGAACTGGGGCCAACGTCCTGACTTTC

j_call: TRBJ2-7
cdr3_length: 16
clone_size: .
v_call: TRBV6-1
d_call: TRBD1
cdr3_aa: CASSEAQGALPFEQYF
cdr3_nt: TGTGCCAGCAGTGAAGCCCAGGGGGCGCTTCCTTTCGAGCAGTACTTC

j_call: TRBJ2-7
cdr3_length: 13
clone_size: .
v_call: TRBV2
d_call: TRBD1
cdr3_aa: CASTGTAFSEQYF
cdr3_nt: TGTGCCAGCACTGGGACAGCATTTAGCGAGCAGTACTTC

j_call: TRBJ2-3
cdr3_length: 17
clone_size: few
v_call: TRBV6-2/TRBV6-3
d_call: TRBD2
cdr3_aa: CASSYTLAGGRPDTQYF
cdr3_nt: TGTGCCAGCAGTTACACTCTAGCGGGGGGCCGTCCAGATACGCAGTATTTT

j_call: TRBJ1-2
cdr3_length: 11
clone_size: .
v_call: TRBV5-6
d_call: .
cdr3_aa: CASRASRGYTF
cdr3_nt: TGTGCCAGCCGGGCCTCGCGGGGCTACACCTTC

j_call: TRBJ1-1
cdr3_length: 16
clone_size: .
v_call: TRBV6-2/TRBV6-3
d_call: .
cdr3_aa: CASSPKQGKMNTEAFF
cdr3_nt: TGTGCCAGCAGTCCAAAACAGGGAAAGATGAACACTGAAGCTTTCTTT

j_call: TRBJ1-2
cdr3_length: 13
clone_size: .
v_call: TRBV7-3
d_call: .
cdr3_aa: CASQGGREYGYTF
cdr3_nt: TGTGCCAGCCAGGGCGGTCGGGAGTATGGCTACACCTTC

j_call: TRBJ1-5
cdr3_length: 13
clone_size: once
v_call: TRBV7-2
d_call: .
cdr3_aa: CASSNRAEQPQHF
cdr3_nt: TGTGCCAGCAGCAACAGGGCTGAACAGCCCCAGCATTTT

j_call: TRBJ1-2
cdr3_length: 15
clone_size: .
v_call: TRBV6-5
d_call: .
cdr3_aa: CASTLDSLANYGYTF
cdr3_nt: TGTGCCAGCACCCTAGACAGCCTAGCTAACTATGGCTACACCTTC

j_call: TRBJ1-4
cdr3_length: 15
clone_size: .
v_call: TRBV30
d_call: .
cdr3_aa: CAWSKQVATNEKLFF
cdr3_nt: TGTGCCTGGAGTAAACAGGTTGCAACTAATGAAAAACTGTTTTTT

j_call: TRBJ1-1
cdr3_length: 14
clone_size: .
v_call: TRBV3-1/TRBV3-2
d_call: .
cdr3_aa: CASSRKVRNTEAFF
cdr3_nt: TGTGCCAGCAGCCGAAAAGTACGGAACACTGAAGCTTTCTTT

j_call: TRBJ1-1
cdr3_length: 13
clone_size: once
v_call: TRBV13
d_call: .
cdr3_aa: CASSRGANTEAFF
cdr3_nt: TGTGCCAGCAGCCGAGGGGCTAACACTGAAGCTTTCTTT

j_call: TRBJ1-1
cdr3_length: 14
clone_size: .
v_call: TRBV29-1
d_call: TRBD1
cdr3_aa: CSGTDRGRNTEAFF
cdr3_nt: TGCAGCGGGACAGACAGGGGGCGGAACACTGAAGCTTTCTTT

j_call: TRBJ1-2
cdr3_length: 13
clone_size: few
v_call: TRBV6-5
d_call: .
cdr3_aa: CASSYGGTYGYTF
cdr3_nt: TGTGCCAGCAGTTATGGCGGAACATATGGCTACACCTTC

j_call: TRBJ2-1
cdr3_length: 15
clone_size: once
v_call: TRBV9
d_call: TRBD2
cdr3_aa: CASSLAGDGYNEQFF
cdr3_nt: TGTGCCAGCAGCTTAGCGGGAGACGGCTACAATGAGCAGTTCTTC

j_call: TRBJ1-2
cdr3_length: 16
clone_size: .
v_call: TRBV5-4
d_call: .
cdr3_aa: CASSPGGLQGNYGYTF
cdr3_nt: TGTGCCAGCAGTCCCGGGGGCCTACAGGGAAACTATGGCTACACCTTC

j_call: TRBJ1-2
cdr3_length: 17
clone_size: .
v_call: TRBV7-9
d_call: .
cdr3_aa: CASSLASGAPPYSGYTF
cdr3_nt: TGTGCCAGCAGCTTAGCGAGTGGGGCCCCCCCCTATAGTGGCTACACCTTC

j_call: TRBJ2-7
cdr3_length: 14
clone_size: .
v_call: TRBV18
d_call: TRBD1
cdr3_aa: CASSQGAQTYEQYF
cdr3_nt: TGTGCCAGCTCGCAGGGGGCCCAGACCTACGAGCAGTACTTC

j_call: TRBJ2-3
cdr3_length: 15
clone_size: once
v_call: TRBV5-6
d_call: TRBD1
cdr3_aa: CASSWDRRSTDTQYF
cdr3_nt: TGTGCCAGCAGCTGGGACAGGAGGAGCACAGATACGCAGTATTTT

j_call: TRBJ1-4
cdr3_length: 14
clone_size: .
v_call: TRBV15
d_call: TRBD1
cdr3_aa: CATSRGGQLEKLFF
cdr3_nt: TGTGCCACCAGCAGGGGGGGACAGCTTGAAAAACTGTTTTTT

j_call: TRBJ1-2
cdr3_length: 14
clone_size: .
v_call: TRBV27
d_call: TRBD1
cdr3_aa: CASAWDRGRSGYTF
cdr3_nt: TGTGCCAGCGCCTGGGACAGGGGGCGAAGTGGCTACACCTTC

j_call: TRBJ1-5
cdr3_length: 20
clone_size: few
v_call: TRBV19
d_call: TRBD1
cdr3_aa: CASSKNNWDRGLVSNQPQHF
cdr3_nt: TGTGCCAGTAGCAAGAACAATTGGGACAGGGGGCTGGTTAGCAATCAGCCCCAGCATTTT

j_call: TRBJ1-2
cdr3_length: 12
clone_size: .
v_call: TRBV6-1
d_call: .
cdr3_aa: CASSEAKLGYTF
cdr3_nt: TGTGCCAGCAGTGAAGCTAAGCTTGGCTACACCTTC

j_call: TRBJ2-3
cdr3_length: 16
clone_size: .
v_call: TRBV5-1
d_call: TRBD2
cdr3_aa: CASSLKTSGAADTQYF
cdr3_nt: TGCGCCAGCAGCCTAAAGACTAGCGGGGCGGCAGATACGCAGTATTTT

j_call: TRBJ2-7
cdr3_length: 13
clone_size: .
v_call: TRBV5-4
d_call: TRBD1
cdr3_aa: CASSGQGRDEQYF
cdr3_nt: TGTGCCAGCAGCGGACAGGGACGGGACGAGCAGTACTTC

j_call: TRBJ2-1
cdr3_length: 15
clone_size: once
v_call: TRBV2
d_call: TRBD2
cdr3_aa: CASSRTSGGANEQFF
cdr3_nt: TGTGCCAGCAGTCGGACTAGCGGGGGGGCCAATGAGCAGTTCTTC